The 28 T cell receptor beta chains below come from one sample, sequenced in a study of cytomegalovirus exposure and HLA in healthy donors. PCR employed 60 Vbeta and 13 Jbeta primers. Clones were read by immunoSEQ multiplex PCR, and TCRdb kept only the in-frame ones, dropping some. The table lists fewer than 200,000 clones, 70% to 80% of them singletons, with 2.1% in the top ten. The specimen sequenced was PBMCs. These receptors were collected from a man aged 40-50 years in good health and CMV-seronegative.

The rearrangement joins TRBV14 to TRBJ1-6; D is undetermined. Deletions cut 0 bases from V and 9 bases from J, with 12 bases between. Looked up from germline, CDR1 is SGHDN and CDR2 is FVKESK. The CDR3 extends over 15 amino acids. The CDR3 DNA follows: TGTGCCAGCAGCCAAGATCCGGCAGGCCTTTCACCCCTCCACTTT. This gives the protein CASSQDPAGLSPLHF. Supplemented by reference TRBV14 and TRBJ1-6, the full variable domain reads EAGVTQFPSHSVIEKGQTVTLRCDPISGHDNLYWYRRVMGKEIKFLLHFVKESKQDESGMPNNRFLAERTGGTYSTLKVQPAELEDSGVYFCASSQDPAGLSPLHFGNGTRLTVT.

The chain combines TRBV6-5 with TRBJ2-7; 9 nucleotides line up with TRBD1. Germline values: CDR1 MNHEY, CDR2 SVGAGI. This CDR3 has 12 residues. With V trimmed by 8 bases and J by 6 bases, 5 bases remained unmatched. CDR3 sequence reads: CASRDRVGEQYF. The CDR3 region has the DNA TGTGCCAGCCGGGACAGGGTAGGCGAGCAGTACTTC.

The J gene is TRBJ1-5, the V gene TRBV30; the D gene is possibly TRBD1 (5 bases). Germline lookup yields CDR1 GTSNPN and CDR2 SVGIG (reference sequence). This CDR3 comprises 13 residues. V was trimmed by 5 bases and J by 0 bases, leaving 8 bases between them. CDR3 in DNA: TGTGCCTGGCGGACAAATAGCAATCAGCCCCAGCATTTT. It yields the protein CAWRTNSNQPQHF.

This clone was seen only once. The junction and the germline gene differ at one end; a read error may be behind it. The chain couples TRBV7-7 to TRBJ2-5, with 10 bases fitting TRBD2. This CDR3 has 16 residues. Per the germline V gene, CDR1 is SSHAT and CDR2 is FNYEAQ (reference sequence). The CDR3 is CASSSSGLAYQETQYF. CDR3 DNA: TGTGCTAGCAGCTCTTCGGGACTAGCGTACCAAGAGACCCAGTACTTC.

The V and J genes are TRBV19 and TRBJ1-2, with 9 bases aligning to TRBD1. In germline, CDR1 is LNHDA, CDR2 SQIVND (reference sequence). The length of the CDR3 is 17 residues. V lost 8 bases, J lost 5 bases, and 18 bases stayed unmatched. The CDR3 spells CASRSWGGQGFGYGYTF. DNA of the CDR3: TGTGCCAGTCGATCCTGGGGGGGACAGGGCTTTGGATATGGCTACACCTTC.

The chain combines TRBV28 with TRBJ1-2; D possibly corresponds to TRBD1 (5 bases). Germline loops: CDR1 MDHEN, CDR2 SYDVKM. V was shortened by 2 bases and J by 4 bases, with 14 bases between the two germline ends. The CDR3 covers 15 residues. The CDR3 protein is CASSLGGGSLYGYTF. The CDR3 DNA follows: TGTGCCAGCAGTTTAGGGGGGGGGTCACTCTATGGCTACACCTTC.

The chain combines TRBV19 with TRBJ2-1; 11 nucleotides match TRBD2. The CDR3 extends over 15 amino acids. Germline V gene data show CDR1 as LNHDA and CDR2 as SQIVND (reference sequence). V dropped 3 bases and J dropped 7; count of bases not matched to a gene: 5. CDR3 nucleotides: TGTGCCAGTAGTATGACCACTAGCGGGAGTAATGAGCAGTTCTTC. Protein: CASSMTTSGSNEQFF.

This chain joins TRBV28 and TRBJ1-5; tentatively, D is TRBD1 (6 bases). The CDR3 has 16 amino acids. V was trimmed by 2 bases and J by 3 bases, leaving 14 bases between them. CDR1 MDHEN and CDR2 SYDVKM come from the germline V gene. The CDR3 nucleotides read TGTGCCAGCAGTTTACAGGGGAGCCCGGCCAATCAGCCCCAGCATTTT. Residues: CASSLQGSPANQPQHF.

The J gene is TRBJ2-1, the V gene TRBV28; 14 positions match TRBD2. CDR1 is MDHEN, CDR2 SYDVKM, per germline. This CDR3 spans 17 amino acids. V shed 2 bases, J shed 4 bases, and the junction held 4 bases outside the gene matches. This chain's CDR3 is CASSLRTSGRSYNEQFF. CDR3 sequence (DNA): TGTGCCAGCAGTTTAAGGACTAGCGGGAGGTCGTACAATGAGCAGTTCTTC.

The chain couples TRBV27 to TRBJ2-1; D is possibly TRBD1 (5 bases). The ends were cut back, 7 bases at V and 6 bases at J, with 13 bases in the middle. The germline V gene has CDR1 MNHEY and CDR2 SMNVEV (reference sequence). The CDR3 is made up of 13 amino acids. CDR3 coding DNA: TGTGCCAGCAATTGGCAGGGTTCCAATGAGCAGTTCTTC. Translated: CASNWQGSNEQFF.

In DNA, the CDR3 is TGTGCCAGCAGTGAGACAGGGAGCCCTAACTATGGCTACACCTTC. Amino acid sequence: CASSETGSPNYGYTF. This chain connects TRBV2 to TRBJ1-2; 7 bases align to TRBD1. V dropped 3 bases and J dropped 0; count of bases not matched to a gene: 4. The germline gives CDR1 SNHLY, CDR2 FYNNEI. The CDR3 consists of 15 residues.

V is TRBV7-8 and J is TRBJ1-2, with a tentative D call TRBD1 (6 bases). The germline gives CDR1 SGHVS, CDR2 FQNEAQ. Trimming pared 1 base from V and 4 bases from J, leaving 10 bases between. The CDR3 has 14 amino acids. The chain's CDR3 is CASSLGQVSYGYTF. The CDR3 DNA is TGTGCCAGCAGCTTAGGACAGGTGTCCTATGGCTACACCTTC.

The chain carries TRBV4-3 and TRBJ2-3, with TRBD2 identical over 9 bases. The CDR3 extends over 17 amino acids. Germline values: CDR1 LGHNA, CDR2 YSLEER. Trimming removed 1 base from V and 6 bases from J; junction bases left unmatched: 11. The DNA for the CDR3 is TGCGCCAGCAGCCAAGGAGTGGCTAGCGGGATTTCGGATACGCAGTATTTT. This sequence encodes CASSQGVASGISDTQYF.

The chain uses TRBV5-4 and TRBJ2-1, with 9 bases identical to TRBD2. The V segment lost 4 bases and the J segment 2 bases; nucleotides outside the gene matches: 10. Germline CDR1 and CDR2: SGHNT and YYREEE (reference sequence). This CDR3 has 17 amino acids. CDR3 sequence (DNA): TGTGCCAGCAGCGCCTCACGAGGCGGGAGGGCCTACAATGAGCAGTTCTTC. Translating gives CASSASRGGRAYNEQFF.

The chain combines TRBV28 with TRBJ2-7, with D unresolved. Germline CDR1 MDHEN, CDR2 SYDVKM. The CDR3 sequence is 16 residues long. Deletions cut 4 bases from V and 4 bases from J, with 20 bases between. The CDR3 region has the DNA TGTGCCAGCAGTTCCCGGCAGAGGCCCCCCTTATACGAGCAGTACTTC. Protein product: CASSSRQRPPLYEQYF.

The rearrangement joins TRBV6-5 to TRBJ2-7, with 7 bases lining up with TRBD2. CDR3 length: 14 residues. Germline CDR1 reads MNHEY; CDR2 reads SVGAGI. The V and J ends lost 2 bases and 0 bases, in that order; junction bases with no gene match: 1. The chain's CDR3 is CASSYRDYSYEQYF. As DNA, the CDR3 is TGTGCCAGCAGTTACCGGGACTACTCCTACGAGCAGTACTTC.

The V and J genes are TRBV10-3 and TRBJ2-1, with TRBD1 matching over 9 bases. CDR3 size: 13 residues. V trimming: 8 bases; J trimming: 6 bases; junction bases outside the gene matches: 5. Germline V gives CDR1 ENHRY, CDR2 SYGVKD. CDR3 region: CAISGTGTNEQFF. The CDR3 DNA sequence: TGTGCCATCTCCGGGACAGGGACCAATGAGCAGTTCTTC.

This clone was found once. The chain is built from TRBV2 and TRBJ2-5; possible D gene TRBD1, 7 bases. The CDR3 runs to 18 residues. The germline CDR1 and CDR2 sequences are SNHLY and FYNNEI. Trimming took 0 bases from V and 5 from J, leaving 22 bases between them. The chain's CDR3 is CASSEAYLPRRGRETQYF. CDR3 sequence (DNA): TGTGCCAGCAGTGAAGCGTACCTCCCTCGGAGGGGGCGCGAGACCCAGTACTTC.

The rearrangement links TRBV5-1 to TRBJ2-7; TRBD1 might be the D (6 bases). V was trimmed by 1 base and J by 11 bases, leaving 19 bases between them. The CDR3 spans 14 residues. Germline V gene lookup returns CDR1 SGHRS and CDR2 YFSETQ. This chain's CDR3 is CASSLRGGVSLEYF. The DNA of the CDR3 is TGCGCCAGCAGCTTGAGAGGGGGTGTTTCGCTGGAGTACTTC.

This clone has a handful of counts. The V call is TRBV25-1, the J call TRBJ2-5; D perhaps matches TRBD1 (5 bases). V was cut by 1 base and J by 5 bases, with 11 bases left in between. CDR3 length: 14 residues. CDR1 and CDR2 from the germline V gene are MGHDK and SYGVNS. The CDR3 coding sequence is TGTGCCAGCAGTGAATTTAAGGGGCTGGAGACCCAGTACTTC. This encodes CASSEFKGLETQYF.

CDR3 nucleotides: TGTGCCAGCAGTTTATACCCGGACAAACTTACGAACACCGGGGAGCTGTTTTTT. This gives the protein CASSLYPDKLTNTGELFF. The genes are TRBV27 and TRBJ2-2; perhaps TRBD1 as D (5 bases). The CDR3 sequence is 18 residues long. The germline CDR1 and CDR2 sequences are MNHEY and SMNVEV (reference sequence). V was shortened by 1 base and J by 0 bases, with 15 bases between the two germline ends.

In this sample, this clone turned up once. J is TRBJ2-7 and V is TRBV12-2; no DNA check was done on the table's D call, TRBD2. TRBV12-2 corresponds to a pseudogene. The CDR3 spans 22 residues. For the CDR3, the DNA is TGTGCAAGTCGCTTAGCTTCGTGTGGCCCCTGGGCCTCTAGCGGGAGGCTTGGGGAGCAGTACTTC. This gives the protein CASRLASCGPWASSGRLGEQYF.

This clone has only a few counts. This chain uses TRBV5-1 with TRBJ2-1, with 8 bases that match TRBD2. Germline-derived CDR1 and CDR2 are SGHRS and YFSETQ. V lost 7 bases, J lost 6 bases, and 9 bases stayed unmatched. The CDR3 runs to 14 residues. The CDR3: CASQVAGITNEQFF. In DNA, the CDR3 is TGCGCCAGCCAGGTAGCGGGAATAACCAATGAGCAGTTCTTC.

This chain uses TRBV4-3 with TRBJ2-7; D is perhaps TRBD2 (6 bases). CDR3 length: 16 amino acids. V dropped 2 bases and J dropped 10 bases, with 24 bases sitting between them. CDR1 LGHNA and CDR2 YSLEER come from the germline V gene. The CDR3 sequence: CASSQSSEGSAFPQYF. The CDR3 nucleotides read TGCGCCAGCAGCCAAAGTTCGGAGGGATCAGCATTCCCCCAGTACTTC.

The V call is TRBV5-6, the J call TRBJ1-1, with a weak D call TRBD1 (5 bases). Trimming removed 1 base from V and 8 bases from J, with 6 bases in between. This CDR3 has 11 residues. From germline, CDR1 is SGHDT and CDR2 YYEEEE. The DNA of the CDR3 is TGTGCCAGCAGCTTGAACAGGGAAGCTTTCTTT. This gives the protein CASSLNREAFF.

This clone has just one count. The gene calls are TRBV4-1 and TRBJ2-1, with 8 bases aligning to TRBD2. J lost 3 bases, V lost 1 base, and 5 bases had no gene match. Germline V lookup: CDR1 MGHRA, CDR2 YSYEKL. This CDR3 is 16 amino acids long. Here the CDR3 reads CASSQVGLAGYNEQFF. CDR3 sequence (DNA): TGCGCCAGCAGCCAAGTAGGCCTAGCGGGCTACAATGAGCAGTTCTTC.

About this clone itself: At one end, the junction sequence differs from germline, possibly due to a read error. Additional DNA sequences in this sample encode the identical CDR3. J is TRBJ1-2 and V is TRBV10-3; D is unresolved. The CDR3 has 13 residues. Germline loops: CDR1 ENHRY, CDR2 SYGVKD. CDR3 sequence reads: CAISESRDSGYTF. CDR3 nucleotides: TGTGCAATCAGTGAGTCACGGGATAGTGGCTACACCTTC.

The chain uses TRBV2 and TRBJ2-2; D unclear. V was shortened by 4 bases and J by 2 bases, with 11 bases between the two germline ends. Germline V gives CDR1 SNHLY, CDR2 FYNNEI. The CDR3 is 15 residues long. The CDR3 is CASSVTSGNTGELFF. For the CDR3, the DNA is TGTGCCAGCAGTGTTACCTCTGGCAACACCGGGGAGCTGTTTTTT.